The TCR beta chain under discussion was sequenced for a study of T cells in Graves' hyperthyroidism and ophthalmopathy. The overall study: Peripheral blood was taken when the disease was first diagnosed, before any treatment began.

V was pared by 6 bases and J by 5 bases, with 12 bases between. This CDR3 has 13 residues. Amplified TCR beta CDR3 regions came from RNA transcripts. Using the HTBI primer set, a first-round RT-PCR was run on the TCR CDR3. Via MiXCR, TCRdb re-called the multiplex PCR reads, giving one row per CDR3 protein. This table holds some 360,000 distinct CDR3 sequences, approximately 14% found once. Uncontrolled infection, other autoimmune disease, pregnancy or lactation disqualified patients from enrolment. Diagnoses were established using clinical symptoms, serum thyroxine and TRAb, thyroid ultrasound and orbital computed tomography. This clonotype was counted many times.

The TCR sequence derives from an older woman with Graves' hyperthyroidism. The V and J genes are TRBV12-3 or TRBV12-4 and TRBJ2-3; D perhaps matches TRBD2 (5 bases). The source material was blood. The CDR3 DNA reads TGTGCCAGCAGCCGCCAGGCGGGAGATACGCAGTATTTT. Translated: CASSRQAGDTQYF.